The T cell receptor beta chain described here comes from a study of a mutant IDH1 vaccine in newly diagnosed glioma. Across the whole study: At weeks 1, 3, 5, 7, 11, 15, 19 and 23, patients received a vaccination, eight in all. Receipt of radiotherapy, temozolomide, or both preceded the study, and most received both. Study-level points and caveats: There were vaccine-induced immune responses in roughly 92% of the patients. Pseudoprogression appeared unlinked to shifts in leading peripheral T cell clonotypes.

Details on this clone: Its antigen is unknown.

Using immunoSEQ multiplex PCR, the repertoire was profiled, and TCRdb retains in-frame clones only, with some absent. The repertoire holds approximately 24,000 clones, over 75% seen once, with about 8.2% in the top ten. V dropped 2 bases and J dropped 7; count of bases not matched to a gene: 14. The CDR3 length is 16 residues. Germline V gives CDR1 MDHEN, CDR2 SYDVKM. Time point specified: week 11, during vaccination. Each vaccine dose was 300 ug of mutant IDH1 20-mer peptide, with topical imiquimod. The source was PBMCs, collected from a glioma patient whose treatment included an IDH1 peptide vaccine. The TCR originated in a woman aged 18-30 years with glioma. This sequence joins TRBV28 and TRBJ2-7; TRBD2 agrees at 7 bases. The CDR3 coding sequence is TGTGCCAGCAGTTTAAGACTAGCCGGGAGTTCGTGGGAGCAGTACTTC. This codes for CASSLRLAGSSWEQYF.